Listed here are 14 T cell receptor beta chains from one sample, sequenced in a study of blood T cell repertoires in COVID-19. Assay used: immunoSEQ multiplex PCR; TCRdb lists only in-frame clones, some missing. The repertoire holds 80,000 to 90,000 clones, with more than 75% as singletons. The sequenced sample consisted of peripheral blood. Receptor source: an elderly woman with acute or convalescent COVID-19.

This chain uses TRBV4-2 with TRBJ1-1; no clear D gene. This CDR3 has 13 amino acids. The germline V and J ends were trimmed by 3 bases and 4 bases, with 9 bases remaining between them. Germline CDR1 and CDR2: LGHNA and YNFKEQ. CDR3 DNA: TGTGCCAGCAGCCAGGACTTGCGCACTGAAGCTTTCTTT. Translating gives CASSQDLRTEAFF.

J is TRBJ2-3 and V is TRBV19; no clear D. The CDR3 has 16 residues. V was trimmed by 5 bases and J by 0 bases, leaving 15 bases between them. Germline V gene data show CDR1 as LNHDA and CDR2 as SQIVND (reference sequence). The CDR3 DNA sequence: TGTGCCAGTAGTCTCGGCTTGACACCGAGCACAGATACGCAGTATTTT. Protein sequence: CASSLGLTPSTDTQYF.

This chain links TRBV27 with TRBJ1-2; D unresolved. This CDR3 contains 17 residues. V gave up 4 bases and J gave up 8 bases, with 26 bases separating them. Per germline, CDR1 MNHEY and CDR2 SMNVEV (reference sequence). CDR3 residues: CASSSPGAGSWVKGYTF. The CDR3 DNA follows: TGTGCCAGCAGTTCCCCCGGCGCAGGTTCGTGGGTGAAAGGCTACACCTTC.

This sequence joins TRBV5-4 and TRBJ2-5; the D gene is possibly TRBD1 (5 bases). Trimming stripped 3 bases from V and 5 bases from J, with 14 bases between. Germline V gene lookup returns CDR1 SGHNT and CDR2 YYREEE (reference sequence). The CDR3 totals 14 residues. CDR3 amino acids: CASSSYQGEETQYF. The CDR3 coding sequence is TGTGCCAGCAGCTCCTACCAGGGTGAGGAGACCCAGTACTTC. Using reference TRBV5-4 and TRBJ2-5 for the parts outside the CDR3, the full variable domain is ETGVTQSPTHLIKTRGQQVTLRCSSQSGHNTVSWYQQALGQGPQFIFQYYREEENGRGNFPPRFSGLQFPNYSSELNVNALELDDSALYLCASSSYQGEETQYFGPGTRLLVL.

In its sample, this clone was seen a few times. The V call is TRBV4-1, the J call TRBJ1-1; tentative D call: TRBD1 (5 bases). The CDR3 covers 15 residues. CDR1 is MGHRA, CDR2 YSYEKL, per germline. Trimming removed 0 bases at V and 9 bases at J, with 17 bases between. The CDR3 DNA follows: TGCGCCAGCAGCCAAGATAGGACATTTAACACAAAAGCTTTCTTT. Translated: CASSQDRTFNTKAFF.

This clone has a handful of counts. The chain uses TRBV11-2 and TRBJ1-6; D possibly corresponds to TRBD1 (5 bases). There are 12 residues in the CDR3. Germline values: CDR1 SGHAT, CDR2 FQNNGV. V was shortened by 5 bases and J by 11 bases, with 10 bases between the two germline ends. In DNA, the CDR3 is TGTGCCAGCAGCCCGACAGTCCCACCCCTCCACTTT. Amino acids: CASSPTVPPLHF. The entire variable domain, with the rest obtained from reference TRBV11-2 and TRBJ1-6, is as follows: EAGVAQSPRYKIIEKRQSVAFWCNPISGHATLYWYQQILGQGPKLLIQFQNNGVVDDSQLPKDRFSAERLKGVDSTLKIQPAKLEDSAVYLCASSPTVPPLHFGNGTRLTVT.

This clone was found a few times. This sequence joins TRBV25-1 and TRBJ1-5; perhaps TRBD1 as D (5 bases). The CDR3 has 14 amino acids. Germline CDR1 and CDR2: MGHDK and SYGVNS. The V and J ends lost 3 bases and 1 base respectively, with 7 bases between them. This chain's CDR3 is CASSDTGSNQPQHF. CDR3 DNA: TGTGCCAGCAGTGATACAGGCAGCAATCAGCCCCAGCATTTT.

The J gene is TRBJ1-5, the V gene TRBV28; unclear D gene. The CDR3 has 12 amino acids. The germline V gene encodes CDR1 MDHEN and CDR2 SYDVKM. The V gene lost 1 base and the J gene lost 9 bases, with 7 bases spanning the gap. This CDR3 is CASSLFAGPQHF. In nucleotides, the CDR3 is TGTGCCAGCAGTTTATTTGCAGGGCCCCAGCATTTT.

The chain couples TRBV12-3 or TRBV12-4 to TRBJ1-3, with no clear D. CDR3 length: 13 amino acids. V was clipped by 1 base and J by 3 bases, with 4 bases between them. The DNA for the CDR3 is TGTGCCAGCAGTTTAGACTTTGGAAACACCATATATTTT. Protein: CASSLDFGNTIYF.

This chain connects TRBV5-1 to TRBJ2-3; possibly TRBD1 for D (6 bases). This CDR3 has 14 amino acids. Germline CDR1 reads SGHRS; CDR2 reads YFSETQ. V was cut by 5 bases and J by 0 bases, with 10 bases left in between. The CDR3 sequence is CASRLQGSTDTQYF. As DNA, the CDR3 is TGCGCCAGCAGACTCCAGGGGAGCACAGATACGCAGTATTTT.

The chain is built from TRBV2 and TRBJ1-3, with 7 positions matching TRBD1. Trimming took 4 bases from V and 0 from J; bases not matched to a gene: 3. This CDR3 is 15 amino acids long. Per germline, CDR1 SNHLY and CDR2 FYNNEI. The CDR3 here is CASSGQGNSGNTIYF. DNA of the CDR3: TGTGCCAGCAGTGGACAGGGAAACTCTGGAAACACCATATATTTT.

The gene calls are TRBV6-5 and TRBJ2-5, with 8 bases lining up with TRBD1. Losses at the gene ends were 5 bases for V and 0 bases for J; bases not matched to a gene: 5. This CDR3 region has 15 residues. The V gene's germline CDR1 is MNHEY and CDR2 SVGAGI. The CDR3 DNA reads TGTGCCAGCAGTCCCGGACAGGGAGACCAAGAGACCCAGTACTTC. Protein: CASSPGQGDQETQYF.

DNA of the CDR3: TGTGCCAGCAGCCCGACAGGGAGCGACGAGCAGTACTTC. Amino acid sequence: CASSPTGSDEQYF. The chain couples TRBV5-6 to TRBJ2-7; the match to TRBD1 covers 7 bases. This CDR3 has 13 residues. Germline V lookup: CDR1 SGHDT, CDR2 YYEEEE. With 4 bases clipped from V and 5 bases from J, the junction kept 6 bases outside the gene matches. The whole variable domain, filled in from reference TRBV5-6 and TRBJ2-7, reads DAGVTQSPTHLIKTRGQQVTLRCSPKSGHDTVSWYQQALGQGPQFIFQYYEEEERQRGNFPDRFSGHQFPNYSSELNVNALLLGDSALYLCASSPTGSDEQYFGPGTRLTVT.

This chain uses TRBV5-1 with TRBJ2-7, with D perhaps TRBD1 (5 bases). Germline V gene sequence: CDR1 SGHRS, CDR2 YFSETQ. The length of the CDR3 is 15 residues. V was pared by 2 bases and J by 3 bases, with 15 bases between. For the CDR3, the DNA is TGCGCCAGCAGCTTCCAGGGCGGAGTAAACTACGAGCAGTACTTC. Translation gives CASSFQGGVNYEQYF.